Listed below are T cell receptor beta chains from one sample, sequenced in a study of blood T cells in healthy people across ages. TCRdb independently ran MiXCR on the 5' RACE reads; one entry per CDR3 protein. The sample contains roughly 1,100,000 distinct CDR3 sequences, roughly a quarter of which appear only once. The same sample was also used in a study of T cells of mothers and their children.

The sample comprised blood. Receptor source: a girl aged 2-15 years in good health. Each CDR3 is given with its conserved first and last residue. D genes are given only for firm matches. Where a row states a size, it is once, few, many or the class of an expanded clone; other rows omit it.

D gene | J gene | clone size | V gene | CDR3 protein | CDR3 DNA
TRBD1 | TRBJ1-6 | NA | TRBV3-1 | CASSQNRGQAPGSPLHF | TGTGCCAGCAGCCAAAATAGGGGACAGGCCCCTGGTTCACCCCTCCACTTT
TRBD2 | TRBJ2-1 | NA | TRBV4-1 | CASSQVGTSDYEQFF | TGCGCCAGCAGCCAAGTAGGGACTAGTGACTATGAGCAGTTCTTC
TRBD1 | TRBJ2-3 | NA | TRBV10-3 | CAISADREFRDTQYF | TGTGCCATCAGTGCTGACAGGGAATTTCGAGATACGCAGTATTTT
TRBD2 | TRBJ2-5 | NA | TRBV20-1 | CSASNREGQETQYF | TGCAGTGCTAGCAACCGGGAGGGCCAGGAGACCCAGTACTTC
NA | TRBJ2-5 | NA | TRBV4-2 | CASSQDGGTPRETQYF | TGTGCCAGCAGCCAAGATGGAGGGACTCCGCGCGAGACCCAGTACTTC
TRBD1 | TRBJ2-1 | few | TRBV28 | CASEGTAYNEQFF | TGTGCCAGCGAGGGGACAGCCTACAATGAGCAGTTCTTC
NA | TRBJ2-3 | NA | TRBV7-8 | CASSLVRLGDTQYF | TGTGCCAGCAGCTTAGTCAGACTGGGAGATACGCAGTATTTT
TRBD2 | TRBJ2-3 | few | TRBV6-2/TRBV6-3 | CASSYRLAEGTDTQYF | TGTGCCAGCAGTTACCGACTAGCTGAAGGGACAGATACGCAGTATTTT
NA | TRBJ1-1 | few | TRBV6-6 | CASRPWEGPRVFIEAFF | TGCGCCAGCAGACCCTGGGAGGGCCCGCGGGTTTTCATCGAAGCTTTCTTT
NA | TRBJ2-1 | NA | TRBV24-1 | CATRDQYRNNEQFF | TGTGCCACCAGAGATCAGTACAGGAACAATGAGCAGTTCTTC
NA | TRBJ2-2 | NA | TRBV4-1 | CASSQVGSPGELFF | TGCGCCAGCAGCCAAGTCGGAAGTCCCGGGGAGCTGTTTTTT
TRBD2 | TRBJ2-5 | few | TRBV20-1 | CSATTGGGETQYF | TGCAGTGCCACAACCGGGGGGGGAGAGACCCAGTACTTC
TRBD2 | TRBJ2-5 | NA | TRBV11-2 | CASRRTSGVSNQETQYF | TGTGCCAGCAGACGGACTAGCGGGGTTTCTAACCAAGAGACCCAGTACTTC
NA | TRBJ2-1 | NA | TRBV18 | CASSPLMDNEQFF | TGTGCCAGCTCACCACTGATGGACAATGAGCAGTTCTTC
NA | TRBJ2-5 | few | TRBV7-2 | CASSRLAGNQETQYF | TGTGCCAGCAGCCGCCTAGCCGGGAATCAAGAGACCCAGTACTTC
NA | TRBJ2-1 | NA | TRBV2 | CASKPRTLPNEQFF | TGTGCCAGCAAACCGAGGACGCTGCCCAATGAGCAGTTCTTC
TRBD2 | TRBJ2-1 | NA | TRBV6-1 | CASSGSGKRYNEQFF | TGTGCCAGCAGCGGTAGCGGGAAAAGGTACAATGAGCAGTTCTTC
TRBD2 | TRBJ2-3 | NA | TRBV7-8 | CASKTSGSTTDTQYF | TGTGCCAGCAAGACTAGCGGGAGCACGACAGATACGCAGTATTTT
TRBD2 | TRBJ2-5 | NA | TRBV9 | CASSVRGLGEETQYF | TGTGCCAGCAGCGTACGGGGACTAGGAGAAGAGACCCAGTACTTC
NA | TRBJ2-7 | few | TRBV5-6 | CASSFGGLSSYEQYF | TGTGCCAGCAGCTTCGGCGGATTGAGCTCCTACGAGCAGTACTTC
NA | TRBJ2-1 | NA | TRBV12-3/TRBV12-4 | CASSFAQTLYNEQFF | TGTGCCAGCAGTTTCGCACAGACCCTTTACAATGAGCAGTTCTTC
TRBD1 | TRBJ2-2 | NA | TRBV28 | CASSLLDRASGELFF | TGTGCCAGCAGTTTACTGGACAGGGCGTCCGGGGAGCTGTTTTTT
NA | TRBJ1-4 | NA | TRBV28 | CASSFKRRYEKLFF | TGTGCCAGCAGTTTTAAAAGGCGTTATGAAAAACTGTTTTTT